Each of the 28 T cell receptor beta chains below was sequenced from the same sample in a study of blood T cell repertoires in COVID-19. Assay: immunoSEQ multiplex PCR; the TCRdb copy retains only in-frame clones and omits some. The sample holds fewer than 80,000 clones; 75% to 90% are singletons and the top ten take 6% to 6.5%. Sequencing input: peripheral blood. The receptors shown here come from a man of 80 years or more with COVID-19, enrolled during active disease.

This rearrangement joins TRBV7-6 to TRBJ1-3; D ambiguous. Trimming left V 5 bases short and J 0 bases short, with 8 bases between. CDR3 length equals 14 residues. In germline, CDR1 is SGHVS, CDR2 FNYEAQ. The CDR3 DNA follows: TGTGCCAGCAGCCCGGTCGGCTCTGGAAACACCATATATTTT. Translation: CASSPVGSGNTIYF.

The chain is built from TRBV14 and TRBJ2-3; 7 nucleotides agree with TRBD2. The CDR3 consists of 18 residues. Germline assignment: CDR1 SGHDN and CDR2 FVKESK. The J segment lost 2 bases and the V segment lost 1 base, leaving 12 bases of the junction unmatched. The CDR3 coding sequence is TGTGCCAGCAGCCAAGTACCGGCTAGCGGCCTTTTCACAGATACGCAGTATTTT. It codes for CASSQVPASGLFTDTQYF.

V gene TRBV5-5 combines with J gene TRBJ1-2; D gene unclear. The germline CDR1 and CDR2 sequences are SGHKS and YYEKEE (reference sequence). V lost 0 bases and J lost 3, with 9 bases in between. This CDR3 contains 14 residues. The CDR3, as DNA: TGTGCCAGCAGCTTGGCCCCAGCGGACTATGGCTACACCTTC. Translating it yields CASSLAPADYGYTF.

The chain couples TRBV5-1 to TRBJ2-5; 7 bases map to TRBD2. This CDR3 has 13 residues. Germline V gene sequence: CDR1 SGHRS, CDR2 YFSETQ. The V and J ends lost 4 bases and 5 bases, in that order; junction bases with no gene match: 5. The DNA of the CDR3 is TGCGCCAGCAGCAACCGGGACTACGAGACCCAGTACTTC. Its translation is CASSNRDYETQYF.

This chain links TRBV5-1 with TRBJ1-1; 7 bases are shared with TRBD1. The germline V gene has CDR1 SGHRS and CDR2 YFSETQ. There are 16 residues in the CDR3. The ends lost 4 bases at V and 6 bases at J; junction bases unmatched: 15. CDR3 in amino acids: CASSVTGNWGIAEAFF. CDR3 bases: TGCGCCAGCAGCGTGACAGGGAATTGGGGTATTGCTGAAGCTTTCTTT.

The rearrangement joins TRBV10-3 to TRBJ2-7, with D uncertain. The CDR3 extends over 13 amino acids. CDR1 and CDR2 (germline): ENHRY, SYGVKD. Between the trimmed V and J ends, which lost 0 bases and 4 bases, there was a span of 7 bases. The CDR3 nucleotides read TGTGCCATCAGTGAGTCTCAGAGGTACGAGCAGTACTTC. It is translated as CAISESQRYEQYF.

The chain couples TRBV19 to TRBJ1-3; tentative D call: TRBD1 (6 bases). The CDR3 has 15 amino acids. Germline V gene data show CDR1 as LNHDA and CDR2 as SQIVND (reference sequence). Trimming pared 10 bases from V and 0 bases from J, leaving 16 bases between. The CDR3 here is CATQDRFGSGNTIYF. The DNA for the CDR3 is TGTGCCACCCAAGACAGGTTCGGCTCTGGAAACACCATATATTTT.

The rearrangement links TRBV9 to TRBJ2-5; D call uncertain. Germline V gene data show CDR1 as SGDLS and CDR2 as YYNGEE. The CDR3 has 13 residues. V was clipped by 0 bases and J by 4 bases, with 7 bases between them. In DNA form, the CDR3 reads TGTGCCAGCAGCGTAGGAGGTCTAGAGACCCAGTACTTC. This gives the protein CASSVGGLETQYF.

V gene TRBV5-1 combines with J gene TRBJ1-2, with a tentative D call TRBD1 (6 bases). Per the germline V gene, CDR1 is SGHRS and CDR2 is YFSETQ. CDR3 size: 14 residues. V shed 4 bases and J shed 6 bases, with 16 bases lying between them. The CDR3 nucleotides read TGCGCCAGCAGCCCAGGAGGGGGGGCGGATGGCTACACCTTC. Translated: CASSPGGGADGYTF.

V and J are TRBV6-5 and TRBJ2-7, with 10 positions matching TRBD1. V lost 6 bases, J lost 5 bases, and 1 base stayed unmatched. Germline loops: CDR1 MNHEY, CDR2 SVGAGI. This CDR3 has 12 amino acids. The CDR3 region has the DNA TGTGCCAGCAGGACAGGGGGCGACGAGCAGTACTTC. This sequence encodes CASRTGGDEQYF.

This rearrangement joins TRBV19 to TRBJ2-1; 10 bases are shared with TRBD2. V trimming: 8 bases; J trimming: 0 bases; junction bases outside the gene matches: 7. Germline-derived CDR1 and CDR2 are LNHDA and SQIVND (reference sequence). The CDR3 length is 16 residues. This CDR3 reads CASRLAGGNSYNEQFF. The CDR3 DNA sequence: TGTGCCAGTCGTTTAGCGGGGGGAAACTCCTACAATGAGCAGTTCTTC. Full variable domain (rest looked up from reference TRBV19 and TRBJ2-1): DGGITQSPKYLFRKEGQNVTLSCEQNLNHDAMYWYRQDPGQGLRLIYYSQIVNDFQKGDIAEGYSVSREKKESFPLTVTSAQKNPTAFYLCASRLAGGNSYNEQFFGPGTRLTVL.

This chain joins TRBV7-6 and TRBJ1-6; 8 positions agree with TRBD1. This CDR3 has 15 amino acids. With 5 bases clipped from V and 9 bases from J, the junction kept 9 bases outside the gene matches. From germline, CDR1 is SGHVS and CDR2 FNYEAQ. DNA for the CDR3: TGTGCCAGCAGCCCTTCGACAGGGGCGGGTTCACCCCTCCACTTT. This sequence encodes CASSPSTGAGSPLHF.

The CDR3 region is CASSQTGYDEQYF. DNA of the CDR3: TGTGCCAGCAGCCAGACAGGGTACGACGAGCAGTACTTC. The chain joins TRBV5-6 to TRBJ2-7, with 7 nucleotides matching TRBD1. Germline V CDR1 and CDR2: SGHDT, YYEEEE. The length of the CDR3 is 13 residues. V was pared by 4 bases and J by 5 bases, with 6 bases of the junction left unmatched.

The chain is built from TRBV20-1 and TRBJ1-2; TRBD1 agrees at 9 bases. The germline gives CDR1 DFQATT, CDR2 SNEGSKA (reference sequence). This CDR3 is 12 amino acids long. J was trimmed by 8 bases and V by 3 bases; bases with no gene match: 4. The CDR3: CSASSTGGGYTF. The CDR3 nucleotides read TGCAGTGCTAGTTCTACAGGGGGCGGCTACACCTTC.

The rearrangement links TRBV4-2 to TRBJ2-5; TRBD2 agrees at 12 bases. This CDR3 comprises 18 residues. Germline-derived CDR1 and CDR2 are LGHNA and YNFKEQ. Germline trimming cut 1 base from V and 0 bases from J; bases unmatched to any gene: 6. CDR3 DNA sequence: TGTGCCAGCAGCCAAGGCGAAACTAGCGGGGGGCACCAAGAGACCCAGTACTTC. This encodes CASSQGETSGGHQETQYF.

The rearrangement links TRBV6-6 to TRBJ2-5, with a possible D match to TRBD2 (6 bases). The germline V gene encodes CDR1 MNHNY and CDR2 SVGAGI (reference sequence). V was shortened by 6 bases and J by 5 bases, with 13 bases between the two germline ends. The CDR3 totals 13 residues. CDR3 nucleotide sequence: TGTGCCAGCAGACTTACGGCGGGGGAGACCCAGTACTTC. As protein: CASRLTAGETQYF.

V and J are TRBV10-2 and TRBJ1-6, with TRBD1 matching over 7 bases. The V and J ends lost 6 bases and 5 bases, in that order; junction bases with no gene match: 4. This CDR3 has 14 residues. The germline V gene has CDR1 WSHSY and CDR2 SAAADI. The CDR3 spells CASRDRANNSPLHF. CDR3 nucleotide sequence: TGCGCCAGCAGAGACAGGGCCAATAATTCACCCCTCCACTTT.

The chain links TRBV2 to TRBJ1-4; D is unresolved. CDR3 length equals 14 residues. The V gene's germline CDR1 is SNHLY and CDR2 FYNNEI. Trimming pared 2 bases from V and 7 bases from J, leaving 11 bases between. The CDR3 sequence: CASSERRVAEKLFF. The CDR3 DNA is TGTGCCAGCAGTGAAAGGAGGGTGGCTGAAAAACTGTTTTTT.

The chain couples TRBV6-5 to TRBJ2-5; 11 bases agree with TRBD1. The ends lost 9 bases at V and 3 bases at J; junction bases unmatched: 6. The CDR3 totals 14 residues. Germline V gene data show CDR1 as MNHEY and CDR2 as SVGAGI. Here the CDR3 reads CASKPGQGEETQYF. DNA for the CDR3: TGTGCCAGTAAGCCGGGACAGGGGGAAGAGACCCAGTACTTC.

For this clone: This sample also contains other DNA sequences that code for the same CDR3. This chain connects TRBV2 to TRBJ2-1; 14 bases map to TRBD2. CDR1 is SNHLY, CDR2 FYNNEI, per germline. Trimming removed 6 bases from V and 7 bases from J; junction bases left unmatched: 2. The CDR3 consists of 14 residues. The DNA of the CDR3 is TGTGCCAGCAGGGGACTAGCGGGGGTTAATGAGCAGTTCTTC. This gives the protein CASRGLAGVNEQFF.

The gene calls are TRBV6-1 and TRBJ1-2; TRBD1 might be the D (6 bases). Germline assignment: CDR1 MNHNS and CDR2 SASEGT. The CDR3 has 15 residues. Trimming took off 2 bases at V and 8 bases at J, with 18 bases between the two ends. CDR3 residues: CASSEHSGHLPGYTF. The CDR3 nucleotides are TGTGCCAGCAGTGAACACTCGGGACATCTCCCAGGCTACACCTTC.

This chain connects TRBV19 to TRBJ1-4, with D perhaps matching TRBD1 (5 bases). Trimming cost V 3 bases and J 2 bases, with 13 bases left between them. The CDR3 has 16 amino acids. Germline CDR1 and CDR2: LNHDA and SQIVND (reference sequence). CDR3 coding DNA: TGTGCCAGTAGTATGGGAGGGGTGCCCACTAATGAAAAACTGTTTTTT. The encoded protein is CASSMGGVPTNEKLFF.

This clone was detected only a few times. The chain uses TRBV2 and TRBJ1-6; no firm D call. V was cut by 5 bases and J by 14 bases, with 13 bases left in between. From germline, CDR1 is SNHLY and CDR2 FYNNEI. The CDR3 totals 12 residues. DNA of the CDR3: TGTGCCAGCAGTAATGAGGAACTCACCCTCCACTTT. Protein: CASSNEELTLHF.

This clone occurred a few times. This chain uses TRBV5-1 with TRBJ1-3; 7 positions agree with TRBD1. Losses at the gene ends were 0 bases for V and 0 bases for J; bases not matched to a gene: 9. The CDR3 runs to 18 residues. Per the germline V gene, CDR1 is SGHRS and CDR2 is YFSETQ. The CDR3 coding sequence is TGCGCCAGCAGCTTGGTGGGACAGATCCTTCCCTCTGGAAACACCATATATTTT. It encodes CASSLVGQILPSGNTIYF.

CDR3 bases: TGTGCCACCAGCTGGGGGACAGGGAGCGACGAGCAGTACTTC. It yields the protein CATSWGTGSDEQYF. V is TRBV15 and J is TRBJ2-7; TRBD1 matches at 9 bases. J gave up 5 bases and V 5 bases, and 7 bases lay outside the gene matches. Germline CDR1 LNHNV, CDR2 YYDKDF (reference sequence). The CDR3 extends over 14 amino acids.

J is TRBJ1-1 and V is TRBV6-5, with D perhaps TRBD1 (6 bases). V was clipped by 2 bases and J by 1 base, with 14 bases between them. Germline V gene data show CDR1 as MNHEY and CDR2 as SVGAGI. This CDR3 region has 16 residues. The CDR3 sequence is CASSYVGGPKNTEAFF. In DNA form, the CDR3 reads TGTGCCAGCAGTTACGTCGGGGGGCCGAAGAACACTGAAGCTTTCTTT.

This CDR3 reads CASSFRGRGDQPQHF. As DNA, the CDR3 is TGTGCCAGCAGTTTCCGGGGGAGAGGTGATCAGCCCCAGCATTTT. The rearrangement uses TRBV28 and TRBJ1-5, with D tentatively TRBD1 (5 bases). The CDR3 runs to 15 residues. V lost 3 bases to trimming and J lost 5 bases, with 14 bases between them. The germline CDR1 and CDR2 sequences are MDHEN and SYDVKM.

The genes are TRBV7-2 and TRBJ2-7; the D gene is possibly TRBD2 (6 bases). This CDR3 contains 14 residues. Trimming pared 3 bases from V and 3 bases from J, leaving 12 bases between. The germline gives CDR1 SGHTA, CDR2 FQGNSA. The CDR3 DNA reads as TGTGCCAGCAGCTTGGCGGGGCAAGTCTACGAGCAGTACTTC. It encodes CASSLAGQVYEQYF.